The 32 T cell receptor beta chains in this list originate from one sample, sequenced in a study of identical twins. TCRdb itself ran the 5' RACE reads through MiXCR, one entry per CDR3 protein. The data show about 730,000 distinct CDR3 sequences, approximately 21% seen once. The data were also submitted as part of a second study, on T cells expressing NK-cell markers.

The sequencing input was PBMCs. The receptors here all came from a woman between 18 and 29 years old in good health.

This clonotype was recorded many times. In DNA, the CDR3 is TGCGCCAGCAGCTTGGGCACCCCTTTTAATGAGCAGTTCTTC. It codes for CASSLGTPFNEQFF. The chain carries TRBV5-1 and TRBJ2-1; D is unresolved. The germline gives CDR1 SGHRS, CDR2 YFSETQ. The V end lost 0 bases, the J end lost 7 bases, and 11 bases lay between the germline ends. The CDR3 totals 14 residues.

The chain combines TRBV27 with TRBJ2-7; TRBD2 matches at 9 bases. Per the germline V gene, CDR1 is MNHEY and CDR2 is SMNVEV (reference sequence). The CDR3 runs 18 residues. Trimming at V came to 2 bases and at J to 6 bases, leaving 17 bases not matched to a gene. CDR3 coding DNA: TGTGCCAGCAGTTTACGCGGGGCTAGCGGGAATCTACGTCGCGAGCAGTACTTC. It encodes CASSLRGASGNLRREQYF.

This clonotype was seen more than once but under ten times. The gene calls are TRBV3-1 and TRBJ2-2; 11 bases match TRBD2. Germline V lookup: CDR1 LGHDT, CDR2 YNNKEL (reference sequence). The V and J ends lost 6 bases and 0 bases, in that order; junction bases with no gene match: 3. The CDR3 is 16 amino acids. Written as DNA, the CDR3 is TGTGCCAGCAGACAACTAGCGGGGGCGAACACCGGGGAGCTGTTTTTT. Its translation: CASRQLAGANTGELFF.

This clonotype has more than one count but fewer than ten. The chain links TRBV6-5 to TRBJ1-2; the D gene is possibly TRBD1 (5 bases). This CDR3 comprises 12 residues. Per germline, CDR1 MNHEY and CDR2 SVGAGI. The V end was cut by 4 bases, the J end by 8 bases, with 11 bases between. CDR3 sequence: CASSSAWGGYTF. The CDR3 DNA follows: TGTGCCAGCAGTTCTGCTTGGGGCGGCTACACCTTC.

The CDR3 region is CASSVGPGTNTEAFF. Written as DNA, the CDR3 is TGTGCCAGCAGCGTAGGGCCAGGCACGAACACTGAAGCTTTCTTT. The chain carries TRBV9 and TRBJ1-1; no clear D. The V end was cut by 0 bases, the J end by 1 base, with 10 bases between. This CDR3 contains 15 residues. CDR1 is SGDLS, CDR2 YYNGEE, per germline.

The chain has TRBV4-2 and TRBJ2-1, with 10 bases matching TRBD2. Germline V lookup: CDR1 LGHNA, CDR2 YNFKEQ. J lost 5 bases, V lost 4 bases, and 11 bases had no gene match. This CDR3 has 17 residues. Here the CDR3 DNA reads TGTGCCAGCAGCCCCCCCGTTGCTAGCGGGAGACACAATGAGCAGTTCTTC. The encoded protein is CASSPPVASGRHNEQFF.

V and J are TRBV29-1 and TRBJ2-3, with D tentatively TRBD2 (6 bases). Germline V gives CDR1 SQVTM, CDR2 ANQGSEA. V dropped 6 bases and J dropped 6 bases, with 19 bases sitting between them. The CDR3 runs to 14 residues. The CDR3 DNA follows: TGCAGCGTGCTTGGGAGCCAGGAGGGGGATACGCAGTATTTT. Encoded protein: CSVLGSQEGDTQYF.

This sequence joins TRBV18 and TRBJ2-3, with a possible D match to TRBD1 (7 bases). Trimming left V 3 bases short and J 5 bases short, with 15 bases between. Germline assignment: CDR1 KGHSH and CDR2 LQKENI. CDR3 length equals 15 residues. DNA of the CDR3: TGTGCCAGCTCACCCCGGACAGGACTACTAGATACGCAGTATTTT. It translates to CASSPRTGLLDTQYF.

This clonotype was detected many times. J is TRBJ2-1 and V is TRBV6-5; D might be TRBD1 (6 bases). CDR1 is MNHEY and CDR2 is SVGAGI in the germline V gene. The CDR3 extends over 16 amino acids. Between the trimmed V and J ends, which lost 3 bases and 0 bases, there was a span of 12 bases. Here the CDR3 DNA reads TGTGCCAGCAGTTATGAGGTACAGGGCTCCTACAATGAGCAGTTCTTC. Amino acids: CASSYEVQGSYNEQFF.

This clonotype was observed a handful of times. The chain carries TRBV18 and TRBJ2-5; D assignment may be TRBD1 or TRBD2 (5 bases each). Germline loops: CDR1 KGHSH, CDR2 LQKENI. The V gene lost 3 bases and the J gene lost 2 bases, with 13 bases spanning the gap. The CDR3 covers 15 residues. CDR3 in amino acids: CASSPGTDLQETQYF. CDR3 coding DNA: TGTGCCAGCTCACCCGGGACGGACCTTCAAGAGACCCAGTACTTC.

CDR3 residues: CASSRTSGAPTEAFF. The CDR3 bases are TGCGCCAGCAGCCGGACCTCAGGGGCGCCCACTGAAGCTTTCTTT. The rearrangement joins TRBV4-1 to TRBJ1-1, with D possibly being TRBD1 (6 bases). V was shortened by 4 bases and J by 4 bases, with 16 bases between the two germline ends. The CDR3 contains 15 residues. Germline CDR1 reads MGHRA; CDR2 reads YSYEKL.

About this clonotype itself: The junction shows a germline mismatch at one end, possibly a read error. The gene calls are TRBV13 and TRBJ2-1; D might be TRBD1 or TRBD2, each matching 6 bases. This CDR3 is 19 amino acids long. The germline V gene encodes CDR1 PRHDT and CDR2 FYEKMQ (reference sequence). The CDR3 region has the DNA TGTACCAGCTGCTTAGATTGGGAGTTCCGGGGGCGGCCACACAATGAGCAGTTCTTC. Its translation is CTSCLDWEFRGRPHNEQFF.

This rearrangement joins TRBV30 to TRBJ1-2; 8 bases fit TRBD1. Germline CDR1 and CDR2: GTSNPN and SVGIG (reference sequence). The CDR3 sequence is 15 residues long. With V trimmed by 0 bases and J by 7 bases, 10 bases remained unmatched. CDR3 amino acids: CAWSVRRTGTGGYTF. CDR3 DNA: TGTGCCTGGAGTGTAAGGCGGACAGGGACCGGTGGCTACACCTTC.

The chain joins TRBV29-1 to TRBJ1-2, with 10 bases lining up with TRBD1. V lost 6 bases, J lost 2 bases, and 3 bases stayed unmatched. The CDR3 contains 13 residues. Germline V CDR1 and CDR2: SQVTM, ANQGSEA. This chain's CDR3 is CSVGTGENYGYTF. In DNA form, the CDR3 reads TGCAGCGTGGGGACAGGGGAAAACTATGGCTACACCTTC.

A few counts support this clonotype. This sequence joins TRBV20-1 and TRBJ2-5; D possibly corresponds to TRBD2 (5 bases). Trimming took off 5 bases at V and 5 bases at J, with 18 bases between the two ends. This CDR3 is built from 14 residues. CDR1 and CDR2 (germline): DFQATT, SNEGSKA (reference sequence). Here the CDR3 DNA reads TGCAGTGCTCAACCGAGGACGGGAAGGGAGACCCAGTACTTC. Residues: CSAQPRTGRETQYF.

Only a few counts were recorded for this clonotype. V gene TRBV11-2 combines with J gene TRBJ2-5; 14 nucleotides match TRBD2. V gave up 3 bases and J gave up 1 base; unmatched junction bases: 4. The germline V gene has CDR1 SGHAT and CDR2 FQNNGV. This CDR3 contains 17 residues. Here the CDR3 DNA reads TGTGCCAGCAGCTTCGGACTAGCGGGAGGCCGCCAAGAGACCCAGTACTTC. The encoded protein is CASSFGLAGGRQETQYF. The full variable domain, in which reference TRBV11-2 and TRBJ2-5 provide the parts outside the CDR3, is EAGVAQSPRYKIIEKRQSVAFWCNPISGHATLYWYQQILGQGPKLLIQFQNNGVVDDSQLPKDRFSAERLKGVDSTLKIQPAKLEDSAVYLCASSFGLAGGRQETQYFGPGTRLLVL.

This clonotype was picked up a small number of times. The genes are TRBV7-9 and TRBJ2-3; 7 bases agree with TRBD1. This CDR3 has 16 residues. V shed 1 base, J shed 2 bases, and the junction held 6 bases outside the gene matches. Germline CDR1 reads SEHNR; CDR2 reads FQNEAQ (reference sequence). CDR3 sequence reads: CASSLGGGPYTDTQYF. Written as DNA, the CDR3 is TGTGCCAGCAGCTTAGGAGGGGGCCCGTACACAGATACGCAGTATTTT.

This chain joins TRBV7-2 and TRBJ2-7; D is possibly TRBD1 (5 bases). In germline, CDR1 is SGHTA, CDR2 FQGNSA. The ends were cut back, 1 base at V and 3 bases at J, with 13 bases in the middle. The CDR3 is 15 amino acids. The CDR3 DNA is TGTGCCAGCAGCTTAGGACCAGGGAAGGGCTACGAGCAGTACTTC. This encodes CASSLGPGKGYEQYF.

The chain carries TRBV5-1 and TRBJ1-1; D gene ambiguous. CDR3 length: 15 residues. Germline values: CDR1 SGHRS, CDR2 YFSETQ. Trimming removed 4 bases from V and 1 base from J, with 14 bases in between. The CDR3 DNA follows: TGCGCCAGCAGCGGGCCGGGATCGGGGAACACTGAAGCTTTCTTT. This translates into CASSGPGSGNTEAFF.

The chain's CDR3 is CASRFISRDFLSSYEQYF. For the CDR3, the DNA is TGTGCCAGCAGGTTTATCTCCAGGGATTTTTTGAGCTCCTACGAGCAGTACTTC. The gene calls are TRBV11-2 and TRBJ2-7, with D possibly matching TRBD1 (5 bases). Germline CDR1 is SGHAT and CDR2 is FQNNGV. Trimming pared 6 bases from V and 0 bases from J, leaving 24 bases between. The CDR3 has 18 residues.

The chain uses TRBV5-1 and TRBJ2-7; 7 bases agree with TRBD1. The CDR3 runs to 15 residues. Germline V CDR1 and CDR2: SGHRS, YFSETQ. Trimming took 4 bases from V and 6 from J; bases not matched to a gene: 13. The CDR3 DNA sequence: TGCGCCAGCAGCCACCCTAAAGGGACAGCCTCCGAGCAGTACTTC. Encoded protein: CASSHPKGTASEQYF.

This clonotype was counted only a few times. This chain links TRBV4-3 with TRBJ2-3; D is perhaps TRBD2 (5 bases). Trimming removed 4 bases at V and 1 base at J, with 12 bases between. Germline lookup yields CDR1 LGHNA and CDR2 YSLEER. This CDR3 contains 15 residues. CDR3 residues: CASSLGRRRTDTQYF. The DNA for the CDR3 is TGCGCCAGCAGCCTAGGGAGACGCCGCACAGATACGCAGTATTTT.

CDR3 protein: CAISEDRLVTEAFF. For the CDR3, the DNA is TGTGCCATCAGTGAAGACAGGCTGGTCACTGAAGCTTTCTTT. The rearrangement links TRBV10-3 to TRBJ1-1, with D maybe TRBD1 (6 bases). The ends were cut back, 3 bases at V and 4 bases at J, with 12 bases in the middle. The CDR3 consists of 14 residues. In germline, CDR1 is ENHRY, CDR2 SYGVKD.

This clonotype was picked up a small number of times. The V and J genes are TRBV10-3 and TRBJ2-1; D is perhaps TRBD1 (6 bases). From germline, CDR1 is ENHRY and CDR2 SYGVKD. The CDR3 has 14 amino acids. Between the trimmed V and J ends, which lost 11 bases and 4 bases, there was a span of 18 bases. CDR3: CAGARGPEYNEQFF. The CDR3 DNA reads as TGTGCCGGCGCCAGGGGACCCGAATACAATGAGCAGTTCTTC.

The rearrangement links TRBV20-1 to TRBJ2-1; TRBD2 might be the D (5 bases). CDR1 and CDR2 (germline): DFQATT, SNEGSKA (reference sequence). Trimming removed 3 bases from V and 8 bases from J, with 20 bases in between. This CDR3 spans 15 amino acids. DNA of the CDR3: TGCAGTGCTAGGAATTTGGACTCTGGAGTGGATGAGCAGTTCTTC. Protein product: CSARNLDSGVDEQFF.

The chain employs TRBV5-1 and TRBJ2-2; no reliable D call. The CDR3 sequence is 16 residues long. Germline CDR1 is SGHRS and CDR2 is YFSETQ. The ends were cut back, 2 bases at V and 6 bases at J, with 17 bases in the middle. The CDR3 loop is CASSFRASSSAGELFF. CDR3 in DNA: TGCGCCAGCAGCTTTCGCGCAAGTTCCAGTGCCGGGGAGCTGTTTTTT.

This sequence joins TRBV5-5 and TRBJ2-1, with 8 bases fitting TRBD2. With 2 bases clipped from V and 1 base from J, the junction kept 5 bases outside the gene matches. CDR1 is SGHKS and CDR2 is YYEKEE in the germline V gene (reference sequence). The CDR3 length is 16 residues. Written as DNA, the CDR3 is TGTGCCAGCAGCTTAGTACTAGCGGCTTCCTACAATGAGCAGTTCTTC. It yields the protein CASSLVLAASYNEQFF.

The chain links TRBV5-4 to TRBJ2-7, with 9 bases that match TRBD2. V shed 5 bases and J 7 bases; nucleotides not matched to a gene: 16. The germline V gene encodes CDR1 SGHNT and CDR2 YYREEE (reference sequence). The CDR3 runs 16 residues. The CDR3 DNA follows: TGTGCCAGCAGTCCCGGGACTAGCAGCGGATCGGCTGAGCAGTACTTC. Translation gives CASSPGTSSGSAEQYF.

This clonotype was counted between two and nine times. V and J are TRBV9 and TRBJ1-4; D uncertain. Germline V gene data show CDR1 as SGDLS and CDR2 as YYNGEE. Trimming cost V 0 bases and J 8 bases, with 8 bases left between them. The length of the CDR3 is 13 residues. In nucleotides, the CDR3 is TGTGCCAGCAGCGTAGGGTACGGAGAAAAACTGTTTTTT. This encodes CASSVGYGEKLFF.

The chain uses TRBV12-3 or TRBV12-4 and TRBJ2-4; tentatively, D is TRBD2 (7 bases). The CDR3 extends over 14 amino acids. The V gene lost 10 bases and the J gene lost 1 base, with 14 bases spanning the gap. This CDR3 reads CATRTGGAKNIQYF. The DNA of the CDR3 is TGTGCCACCAGAACGGGGGGCGCCAAAAACATTCAGTACTTC.

This clonotype came up many times. The chain combines TRBV5-1 with TRBJ2-7; D not certain. Between the trimmed V and J ends, which lost 4 bases and 0 bases, there was a span of 8 bases. Germline V gives CDR1 SGHRS, CDR2 YFSETQ. The CDR3 spans 13 residues. CDR3 sequence reads: CASSPHSSYEQYF. For the CDR3, the DNA is TGCGCCAGCAGCCCGCACAGCTCCTACGAGCAGTACTTC.

V and J are TRBV4-3 and TRBJ2-1; 7 bases map to TRBD2. The CDR3 consists of 16 residues. Losses at the gene ends were 6 bases for V and 7 bases for J; bases not matched to a gene: 15. The germline CDR1 and CDR2 sequences are LGHNA and YSLEER. CDR3 loop: CASSWGGGTGMNEQFF. The CDR3 coding sequence is TGCGCCAGCAGTTGGGGGGGAGGGACGGGAATGAATGAGCAGTTCTTC.